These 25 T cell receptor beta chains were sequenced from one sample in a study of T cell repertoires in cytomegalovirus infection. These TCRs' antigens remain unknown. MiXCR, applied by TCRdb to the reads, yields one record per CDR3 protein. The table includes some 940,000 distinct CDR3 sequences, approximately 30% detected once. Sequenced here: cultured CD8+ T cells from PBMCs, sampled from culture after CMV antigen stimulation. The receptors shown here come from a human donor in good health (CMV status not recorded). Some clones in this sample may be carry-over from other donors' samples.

The CDR3 spells CSVLPGQGLSGANVLTF. CDR3 nucleotides: TGCAGCGTACTACCGGGACAGGGATTATCTGGGGCCAACGTCCTGACTTTC. This chain links TRBV29-1 with TRBJ2-6, with 9 bases fitting TRBD1. Looked up from germline, CDR1 is SQVTM and CDR2 is ANQGSEA. With V trimmed by 6 bases and J by 1 base, 10 bases remained unmatched. The CDR3 has 17 amino acids.

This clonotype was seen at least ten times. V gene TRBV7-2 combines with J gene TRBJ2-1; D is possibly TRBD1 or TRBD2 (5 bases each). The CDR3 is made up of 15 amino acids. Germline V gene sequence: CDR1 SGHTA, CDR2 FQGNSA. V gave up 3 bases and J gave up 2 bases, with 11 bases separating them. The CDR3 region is CASSLAWGPYNEQFF. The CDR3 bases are TGTGCCAGCAGCTTGGCTTGGGGACCCTACAATGAGCAGTTCTTC.

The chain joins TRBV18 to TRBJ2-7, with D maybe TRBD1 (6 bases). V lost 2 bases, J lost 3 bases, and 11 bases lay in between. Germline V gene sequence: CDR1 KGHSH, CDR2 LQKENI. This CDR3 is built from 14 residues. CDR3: CASSPGGNFYEQYV. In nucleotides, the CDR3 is TGTGCCAGCTCACCAGGGGGCAATTTCTACGAGCAGTACGTC.

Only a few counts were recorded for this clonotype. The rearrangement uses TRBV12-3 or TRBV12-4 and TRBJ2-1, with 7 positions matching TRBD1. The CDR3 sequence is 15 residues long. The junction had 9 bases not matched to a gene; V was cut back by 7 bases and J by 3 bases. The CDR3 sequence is CASIPQTGLYNEQFF. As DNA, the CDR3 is TGTGCCAGCATCCCTCAGACAGGGCTCTACAATGAGCAGTTCTTC.

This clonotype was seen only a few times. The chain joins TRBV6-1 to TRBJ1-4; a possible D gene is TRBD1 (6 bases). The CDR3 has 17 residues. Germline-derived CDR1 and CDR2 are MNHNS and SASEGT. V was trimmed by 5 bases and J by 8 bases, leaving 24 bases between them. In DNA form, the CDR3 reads TGTGCCAGCAGTCAATTCGGGACACGGGGAAAGGAAGAAAAACTGTTTTTT. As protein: CASSQFGTRGKEEKLFF.

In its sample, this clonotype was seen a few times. This CDR3 reads CASRFQPDREETQYF. CDR3 coding DNA: TGCGCCAGCAGGTTCCAACCGGACAGGGAAGAGACCCAGTACTTC. The chain joins TRBV10-1 to TRBJ2-5; the match to TRBD1 covers 8 bases. Trimming cost V 6 bases and J 3 bases; bases outside gene matches: 9. CDR1 and CDR2 (germline): WNHNN, SYGVQD (reference sequence). The CDR3 has 15 amino acids.

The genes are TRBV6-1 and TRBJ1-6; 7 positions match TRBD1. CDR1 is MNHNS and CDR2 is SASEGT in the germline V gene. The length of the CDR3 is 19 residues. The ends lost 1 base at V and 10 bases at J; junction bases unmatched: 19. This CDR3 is CASSEDWTGLTWFWSPLHF. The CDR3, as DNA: TGTGCCAGCAGTGAAGACTGGACAGGTTTGACCTGGTTTTGGTCACCCCTCCACTTT.

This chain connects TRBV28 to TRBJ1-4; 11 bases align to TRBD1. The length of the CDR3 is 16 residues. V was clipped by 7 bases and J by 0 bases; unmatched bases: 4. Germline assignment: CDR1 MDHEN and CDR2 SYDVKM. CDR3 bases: TGTGCCAGCAATGGACAGGGGGCTACAACTAATGAAAAACTGTTTTTT. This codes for CASNGQGATTNEKLFF.

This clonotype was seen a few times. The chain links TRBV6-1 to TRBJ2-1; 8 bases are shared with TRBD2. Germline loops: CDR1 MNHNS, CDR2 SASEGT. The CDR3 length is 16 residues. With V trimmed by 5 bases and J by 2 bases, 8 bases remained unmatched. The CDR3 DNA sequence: TGTGCCAGCAGTATGATCGGGGGGGGCCCCTACAATGAGCAGTTCTTC. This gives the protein CASSMIGGGPYNEQFF.

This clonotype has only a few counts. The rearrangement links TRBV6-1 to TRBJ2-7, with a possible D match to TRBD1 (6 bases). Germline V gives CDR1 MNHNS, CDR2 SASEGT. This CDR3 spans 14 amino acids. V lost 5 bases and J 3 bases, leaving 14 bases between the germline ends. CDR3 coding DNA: TGTGCCAGCAGTAGGGGGTTACAGGGCTACGAGCAGTACGTC. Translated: CASSRGLQGYEQYV.

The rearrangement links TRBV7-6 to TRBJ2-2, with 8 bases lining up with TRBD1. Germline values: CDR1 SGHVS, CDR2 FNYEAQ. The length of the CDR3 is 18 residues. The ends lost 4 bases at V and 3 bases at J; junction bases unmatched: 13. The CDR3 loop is CASSSAYLDRVDTGELFF. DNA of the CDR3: TGTGCCAGCAGCTCAGCGTACTTGGACAGGGTAGACACCGGGGAGCTGTTTTTT.

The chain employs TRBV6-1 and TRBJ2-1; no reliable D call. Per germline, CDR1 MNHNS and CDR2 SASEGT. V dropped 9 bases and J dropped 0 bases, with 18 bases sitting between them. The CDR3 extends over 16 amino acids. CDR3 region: CASANPPLISYNEQFF. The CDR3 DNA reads TGTGCCAGTGCAAACCCGCCATTGATCTCCTACAATGAGCAGTTCTTC.

CDR3: CASSQDTGRDQPQHF. For the CDR3, the DNA is TGCGCCAGCAGCCAAGACACGGGTCGCGACCAGCCCCAGCATTTT. The chain has TRBV4-3 and TRBJ1-5; D is ambiguous. The V gene's germline CDR1 is LGHNA and CDR2 YSLEER. There are 15 residues in the CDR3. V was pared by 0 bases and J by 7 bases, with 13 bases between.

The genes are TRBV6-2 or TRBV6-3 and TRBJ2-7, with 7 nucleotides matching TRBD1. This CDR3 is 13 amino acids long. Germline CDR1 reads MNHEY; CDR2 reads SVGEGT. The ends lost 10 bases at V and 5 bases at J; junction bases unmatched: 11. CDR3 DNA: TGTGCCACTTATCGGACAGGCTGGCACGAGCAGTACTTC. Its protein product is CATYRTGWHEQYF.

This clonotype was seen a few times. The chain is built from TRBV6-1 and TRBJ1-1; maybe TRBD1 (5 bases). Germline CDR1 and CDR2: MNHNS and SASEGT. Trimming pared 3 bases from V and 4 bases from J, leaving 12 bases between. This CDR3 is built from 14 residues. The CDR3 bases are TGTGCCAGCAGTGAGGAGGGGTTAAGCACTGAAGCTTTCTTT. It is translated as CASSEEGLSTEAFF.

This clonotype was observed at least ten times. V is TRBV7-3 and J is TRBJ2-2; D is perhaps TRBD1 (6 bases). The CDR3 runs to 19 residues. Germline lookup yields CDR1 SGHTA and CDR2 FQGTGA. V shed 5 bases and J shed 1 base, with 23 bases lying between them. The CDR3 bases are TGTGCCAGCAGCCCCTCCATTAGAGCAGGGGTAGTGAACACCGGGGAGCTGTTTTTT. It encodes CASSPSIRAGVVNTGELFF.

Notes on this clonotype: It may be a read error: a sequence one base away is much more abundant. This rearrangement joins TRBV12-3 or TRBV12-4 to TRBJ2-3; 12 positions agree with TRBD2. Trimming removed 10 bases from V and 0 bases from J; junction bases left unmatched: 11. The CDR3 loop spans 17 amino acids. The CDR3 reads CAISSGGDVFSTDTQYF. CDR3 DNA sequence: TGTGCCATCTCTAGCGGGGGGGATGTTTTTAGCACAGATACGCAGTATTTT.

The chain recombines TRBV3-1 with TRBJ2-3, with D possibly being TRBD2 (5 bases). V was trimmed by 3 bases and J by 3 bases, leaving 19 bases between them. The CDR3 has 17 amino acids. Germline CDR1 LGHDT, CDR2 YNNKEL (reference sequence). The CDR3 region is CASSQLLGPFSTDTQYF. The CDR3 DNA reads TGTGCCAGCAGCCAGCTACTAGGCCCCTTTAGTACAGATACGCAGTATTTT.

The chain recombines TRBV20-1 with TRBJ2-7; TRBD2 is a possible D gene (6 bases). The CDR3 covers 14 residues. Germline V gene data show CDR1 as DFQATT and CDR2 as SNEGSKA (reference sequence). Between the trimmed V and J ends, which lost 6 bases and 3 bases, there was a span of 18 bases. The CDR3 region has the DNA TGCAGTGCAATTCAGCGGCGGGGCCTCTACGAGCAGTACTTC. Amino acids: CSAIQRRGLYEQYF.

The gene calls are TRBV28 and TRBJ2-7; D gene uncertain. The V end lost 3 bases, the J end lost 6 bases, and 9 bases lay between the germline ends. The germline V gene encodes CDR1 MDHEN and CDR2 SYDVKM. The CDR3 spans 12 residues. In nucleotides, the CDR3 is TGTGCCAGCAGTTTCGGCAGTATCGAGCAGTACGTC. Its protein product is CASSFGSIEQYV.

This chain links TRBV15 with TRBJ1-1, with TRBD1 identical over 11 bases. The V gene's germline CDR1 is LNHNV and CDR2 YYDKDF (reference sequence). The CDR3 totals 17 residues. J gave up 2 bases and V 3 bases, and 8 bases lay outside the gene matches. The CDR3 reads CATSSYRTGGPNTEAFF. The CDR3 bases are TGTGCCACCAGCAGTTATCGGACAGGGGGCCCAAACACTGAAGCTTTCTTT.

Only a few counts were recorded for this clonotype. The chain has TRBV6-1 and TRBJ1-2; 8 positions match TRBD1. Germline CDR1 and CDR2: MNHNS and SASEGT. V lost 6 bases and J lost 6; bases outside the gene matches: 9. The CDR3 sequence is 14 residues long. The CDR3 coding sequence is TGTGCCAGCAGGGAATTGGACAGGGTCGATGGCTACACCTTC. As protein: CASRELDRVDGYTF.

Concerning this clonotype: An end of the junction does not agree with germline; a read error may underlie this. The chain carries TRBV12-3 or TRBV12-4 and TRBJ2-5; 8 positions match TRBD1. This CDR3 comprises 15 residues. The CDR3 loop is CANSSTRQGLETQYF. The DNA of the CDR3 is TGTGCCAACAGTTCGACCAGACAGGGGCTAGAGACCCAGTACTTC.

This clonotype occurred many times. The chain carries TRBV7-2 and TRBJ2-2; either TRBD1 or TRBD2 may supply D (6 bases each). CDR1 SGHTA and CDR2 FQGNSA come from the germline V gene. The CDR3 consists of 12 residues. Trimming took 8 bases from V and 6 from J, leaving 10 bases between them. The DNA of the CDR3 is TGTGCCAGCCTAGGGGGGTCCGGGGAGCTGTTTTTT. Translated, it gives CASLGGSGELFF. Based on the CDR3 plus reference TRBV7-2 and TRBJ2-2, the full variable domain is GAGVSQSPSNKVTEKGKDVELRCDPISGHTALYWYRQSLGQGLEFLIYFQGNSAPDKSGLPSDRFSAERTGGSVSTLTIQRTQQEDSAVYLCASLGGSGELFFGEGSRLTVL.

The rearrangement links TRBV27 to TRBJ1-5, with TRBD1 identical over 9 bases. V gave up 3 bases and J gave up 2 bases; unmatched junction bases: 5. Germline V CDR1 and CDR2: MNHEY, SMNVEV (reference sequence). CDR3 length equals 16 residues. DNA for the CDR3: TGTGCCAGCAGTTTCGGGACAGGGATGGGCAATCAGCCCCAGCATTTT. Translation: CASSFGTGMGNQPQHF.